This entry features one T cell receptor (beta chain) sequence. This clone occurred once. This clone's antigen is unknown. No much larger clone is present one base from it, and per-base qualities are unavailable. Sequencing of TCRB CDR3 was done on genomic DNA with the immunoSEQ assay. The published analysis was carried out like this. Only a few patient CD8+ clones larger than 1% matched published virus-specific TCRB sequences when compared against them. The analyses included only productive TCRB rearrangements. Clonality was calculated as a Shannon entropy-based productive clonality index, and a clone was defined by a unique TCRB CDR3 sequence. Repertoire overlap for a pair of samples was computed from each clone's template counts relative to total templates per sample. A correlation with a Spearman r of roughly 0.66 was found between V-gene usage by flow cytometry and V-gene usage by TCRB sequencing. Imported from immuneACCESS, the table was reduced by TCRdb to in-frame sequences with V and J called. These copies leave out some clones; in studies compared against another copy, an unresolved V gene accounts for under half, and the cause of the remainder is not known. V, J and clone size are those of that table, while D and trimming were read from the DNA. Here the sample has 15,000 to 20,000 clones; 65% to 80% occur a single time. Of the sample, roughly 28% is held by the ten largest clones.

The source of the sample is a study of somatic mutations in cytotoxic T cells in rheumatoid arthritis (dated by TCRdb to the late 2010s). At the level of the whole study: Right after diagnosis and prior to the start of any treatment, more than 25 ml EDTA of peripheral blood was drawn from patients. Sorted V beta1+ cells also underwent TCRB sequencing, and some V beta antibody-stained T-cell populations were flow-sorted at nearly 100% purity on a FACSAria II or Sony SH800. The study asked whether expanded CD8+ T-cell clones in newly diagnosed, untreated rheumatoid arthritis carry somatic mutations, and used TCRB deep sequencing to characterize clonality. TCRB deep sequencing covered approximately 69 patients with rheumatoid arthritis along with 20 healthy controls. Patients and controls did not essentially differ in median age, which was nearly identical between the groups. On the study overall, not on this receptor specifically: CD8+ clonality increased with age in patients (Spearman r ≈ 0.5) but not in healthy controls. The largest CD8+ clone made up more than 20% of CD8+ cells in 8 of 65 patients, and blood and synovial fluid shared several identical CD8+ TCRB sequences. CD8+ T-cell clonality did not differ significantly between rheumatoid arthritis patients and age-matched healthy controls. It was unknown which antigens the expanded CD8+ clones targeted, and their absence from virus-specific databases did not exclude viral specificity.

Flow cytometry confirmed the purity of CD4+ and CD8+ cells that had been isolated by positive magnetic bead selection on an AutoMACS. Initial screening for clonal expansions relied on flow cytometry with a TCR V beta antibody panel, after which sorted CD8+ fractions underwent TCRB deep sequencing for characterization. Peripheral blood mononuclear cells were isolated by Ficoll-Paque PLUS density gradient separation. DNA was extracted from CD4-enriched, CD8-enriched or PBMC samples with Nucleospin Tissue or Tissue XS kits and quantified with a Qubit 2.0 fluorometer. The clonotype comes from an adult with rheumatoid arthritis. What was sequenced was CD8+ T cells sorted from blood.

The DNA sequence reads TGTGCCAGCAGCTCCGGCCAGGGGCACACTGAAGCTTTCTTT. Translated, it gives CASSSGQGHTEAFF. The V and J genes are TRBV7-6 and TRBJ1-1, with a tentative D gene TRBD1 over 6 matching bases. CDR1 SGHVS and CDR2 FNYEAQ are derived from the germline V gene. V and J are truncated by 4 bases and 3 bases respectively, leaving an intervening sequence of 12 bases. The CDR3 measures 14 amino acids from cysteine to phenylalanine. Only the CDR3 DNA is retained, 42 bases long and in frame from the first base.